The 21 T cell receptor beta chains below were found in one sample sequenced in a study of cytomegalovirus exposure and HLA in healthy donors. The primer mix had 60 Vbeta and 13 Jbeta primers. TCRdb's copy holds only in-frame clones and misses some; the assay was immunoSEQ multiplex PCR. The table for this sample gives about 91,000 clones. The sequenced sample consisted of PBMCs. These TCRs come from a woman aged 25 to 45 in good health and CMV-seronegative.

The J gene is TRBJ2-2, the V gene TRBV28, with a tentative D call TRBD2 (6 bases). The V and J ends lost 5 bases and 7 bases respectively, with 17 bases between them. Germline loops: CDR1 MDHEN, CDR2 SYDVKM. The CDR3 is 15 amino acids. CDR3 amino acids: CASSGQRASDGELFF. CDR3 in DNA: TGTGCCAGCAGTGGGCAGCGGGCGAGTGACGGGGAGCTGTTTTTT. The full variable domain, its missing parts supplied by reference TRBV28 and TRBJ2-2, is DVKVTQSSRYLVKRTGEKVFLECVQDMDHENMFWYRQDPGLGLRLIYFSYDVKMKEKGDIPEGYSVSREKKERFSLILESASTNQTSMYLCASSGQRASDGELFFGEGSRLTVL.

This chain links TRBV29-1 with TRBJ1-1; TRBD1 is a possible D gene (6 bases). The germline V gene encodes CDR1 SQVTM and CDR2 ANQGSEA. The CDR3 is made up of 13 amino acids. V was clipped by 4 bases and J by 0 bases, with 9 bases between them. In nucleotides, the CDR3 is TGCAGCGTTGCCAGGGGTATGAACACTGAAGCTTTCTTT. Amino acid sequence: CSVARGMNTEAFF.

This chain uses TRBV7-6 with TRBJ2-3; 9 bases are shared with TRBD2. J lost 3 bases, V lost 3 bases, and 4 bases had no gene match. This CDR3 is 15 amino acids long. Germline V gene data show CDR1 as SGHVS and CDR2 as FNYEAQ. The CDR3, as DNA: TGTGCCAGCAGCTTGGGCGGGGGGGGGACAGATACGCAGTATTTT. Translation: CASSLGGGGTDTQYF.

CDR3 nucleotide sequence: TGTGCCACCAGCGCAAGACTAGCGGGAGGCGAGCAGTACTTC. It yields the protein CATSARLAGGEQYF. The rearrangement joins TRBV15 to TRBJ2-5, with 13 bases identical to TRBD2. The J call is uncertain, as TRBJ2-7 better fits the DNA end. The CDR3 is 14 residues long. Germline CDR1 LNHNV, CDR2 YYDKDF (reference sequence).

The chain links TRBV4-1 to TRBJ1-5, with D unresolved. Trimming shortened V by 1 base and J by 6 bases, and 4 bases separated the two germline ends. Germline CDR1 and CDR2: MGHRA and YSYEKL. This CDR3 spans 12 amino acids. CDR3 region: CASSQGAQPQHF. As DNA, the CDR3 is TGCGCCAGCAGCCAAGGGGCTCAGCCCCAGCATTTT.

This clone is labeled medium-sized based on frequency. The chain employs TRBV19 and TRBJ1-4; a weak D match, TRBD1 (5 bases). The CDR3 sequence is 12 residues long. V lost 3 bases and J lost 8, with 7 bases in between. Germline CDR1 is LNHDA and CDR2 is SQIVND (reference sequence). The CDR3 protein is CASSIGGEKLFF. In DNA, the CDR3 is TGTGCCAGTAGTATCGGGGGAGAAAAACTGTTTTTT.

CDR3 region: CASSPLRDRGPQEQFF. The CDR3 DNA reads as TGTGCCAGCAGCCCCCTCCGGGACAGGGGGCCTCAGGAGCAGTTCTTC. The chain has TRBV5-8 and TRBJ2-1; the match to TRBD1 covers 12 bases. From germline, CDR1 is SGHTS and CDR2 YDEGEE. V trimming: 4 bases; J trimming: 10 bases; junction bases outside the gene matches: 12. CDR3 length: 16 amino acids. Full variable domain (missing parts from reference TRBV5-8 and TRBJ2-1): EAGVTQSPTHLIKTRGQQATLRCSPISGHTSVYWYQQALGLGLQFLLWYDEGEERNRGNFPPRFSGRQFPNYSSELNVNALELEDSALYLCASSPLRDRGPQEQFFGPGTRLTVL.

The J gene is TRBJ2-1, the V gene TRBV14; TRBD2 aligns across 9 bases. The CDR3 is made up of 16 amino acids. Germline loops: CDR1 SGHDN, CDR2 FVKESK. V trimming: 4 bases; J trimming: 7 bases; junction bases outside the gene matches: 11. The CDR3 region is CASSRNSGRSYNEQFF. The CDR3 region has the DNA TGTGCCAGCAGCCGGAATAGCGGGAGATCTTATAATGAGCAGTTCTTC. The full variable domain, rest sourced from reference TRBV14 and TRBJ2-1, is EAGVTQFPSHSVIEKGQTVTLRCDPISGHDNLYWYRRVMGKEIKFLLHFVKESKQDESGMPNNRFLAERTGGTYSTLKVQPAELEDSGVYFCASSRNSGRSYNEQFFGPGTRLTVL.

The V gene is TRBV5-4, the J gene TRBJ2-7; 9 nucleotides agree with TRBD2. The CDR3 consists of 15 residues. Germline assignment: CDR1 SGHNT and CDR2 YYREEE (reference sequence). With 5 bases clipped from V and 2 bases from J, the junction kept 8 bases outside the gene matches. CDR3 sequence (DNA): TGTGCCAGCAGATCGGGGCTAGCGGGAACCTACGAGCAGTACTTC. It codes for CASRSGLAGTYEQYF.

The J gene is TRBJ1-1, the V gene TRBV6-1; D gene unclear. Germline CDR1 reads MNHNS; CDR2 reads SASEGT. The V and J ends lost 6 bases and 8 bases respectively, with 19 bases between them. This CDR3 has 14 amino acids. As DNA, the CDR3 is TGTGCCAGCAGCGCGAACGGCCCGTTCGGGGAAGCTTTCTTT. Translating gives CASSANGPFGEAFF.

The chain carries TRBV6-1 and TRBJ1-1; 7 positions agree with TRBD1. Germline assignment: CDR1 MNHNS and CDR2 SASEGT. The V gene end was trimmed by 4 bases and the J gene end by 0 bases; junction bases not matched to a gene: 5. The CDR3 is 15 residues long. The CDR3 region has the DNA TGTGCCAGCAGTGCCCGACAGGGACTGAACACTGAAGCTTTCTTT. Protein: CASSARQGLNTEAFF.

The rearrangement joins TRBV9 to TRBJ2-3; 10 positions agree with TRBD1. The CDR3 has 16 amino acids. CDR1 and CDR2 (germline): SGDLS, YYNGEE. After removal of 4 bases from V and 6 bases from J, the junction contained 11 bases not matched to a gene. CDR3 protein: CASSHRDRGAGDTQYF. In DNA form, the CDR3 reads TGTGCCAGCAGCCACCGGGACAGGGGCGCTGGTGATACGCAGTATTTT.

This chain uses TRBV9 with TRBJ1-1, with 10 bases identical to TRBD1. The CDR3 is 14 amino acids. Trimming removed 3 bases from V and 6 bases from J; junction bases left unmatched: 5. From germline, CDR1 is SGDLS and CDR2 YYNGEE. DNA of the CDR3: TGTGCCAGCAGCGCGAGACAGGGGGCCTCTGAAGCTTTCTTT. Its protein is CASSARQGASEAFF.

The chain carries TRBV6-7 and TRBJ1-1; 7 bases align to TRBD1. TRBV6-7 is identified as an open reading frame with a role that is uncertain. The ends lost 7 bases at V and 4 bases at J; junction bases unmatched: 9. CDR3 length equals 14 residues. As DNA, the CDR3 is TGTGCCAGCACCAGACAGGGTTACGGCACTGAAGCTTTCTTT. Amino acids: CASTRQGYGTEAFF.

The rearrangement joins TRBV2 to TRBJ1-1; D not certain. Germline CDR1 and CDR2: SNHLY and FYNNEI. V gave up 5 bases and J gave up 6 bases, with 7 bases separating them. The length of the CDR3 is 11 residues. CDR3 loop: CASSPYAEAFF. The CDR3 nucleotides read TGTGCCAGCAGTCCTTATGCTGAAGCTTTCTTT.

The genes are TRBV27 and TRBJ1-2; tentative D call: TRBD1 (5 bases). Germline V gives CDR1 MNHEY, CDR2 SMNVEV (reference sequence). The CDR3 has 15 residues. Trimming took 4 bases from V and 6 from J, leaving 18 bases between them. This chain's CDR3 is CASSSTVTRWDGYTF. Written as DNA, the CDR3 is TGTGCCAGCAGTTCGACAGTAACCCGTTGGGATGGCTACACCTTC.

V and J are TRBV6-6 and TRBJ2-3; 9 nucleotides align to TRBD2. Germline trimming cut 4 bases from V and 0 bases from J; bases unmatched to any gene: 5. The germline V gene encodes CDR1 MNHNY and CDR2 SVGAGI (reference sequence). CDR3 length: 16 amino acids. The DNA for the CDR3 is TGTGCCAGCAGTTCGGGCAGCGGGGGGAGCACAGATACGCAGTATTTT. Its translation: CASSSGSGGSTDTQYF.

V usage is TRBV7-9 and J usage is TRBJ1-1; no clear D. CDR3 length equals 16 residues. The V gene lost 3 bases and the J gene lost 1 base, with 15 bases spanning the gap. The germline CDR1 and CDR2 sequences are SEHNR and FQNEAQ (reference sequence). CDR3 coding DNA: TGTGCCAGCAGCTTCAGGCAACGGGGAAAGAACACTGAAGCTTTCTTT. Translation gives CASSFRQRGKNTEAFF. The variable domain in full, with the rest retrieved from reference TRBV7-9 and TRBJ1-1, is DTGVSQNPRHKITKRGQNVTFRCDPISEHNRLYWYRQTLGQGPEFLTYFQNEAQLEKSRLLSDRFSAERPKGSFSTLEIQRTEQGDSAMYLCASSFRQRGKNTEAFFGQGTRLTVV.

The chain uses TRBV18 and TRBJ2-5; 9 nucleotides match TRBD1. V dropped 6 bases and J dropped 5; count of bases not matched to a gene: 10. Germline-derived CDR1 and CDR2 are KGHSH and LQKENI. The CDR3 runs to 15 residues. The CDR3 loop is CASSQGQGPRETQYF. DNA of the CDR3: TGTGCCAGCTCGCAAGGACAGGGGCCACGGGAGACCCAGTACTTC.

The rearrangement links TRBV19 to TRBJ1-4, with D possibly being TRBD1 (5 bases). Germline assignment: CDR1 LNHDA and CDR2 SQIVND (reference sequence). V shed 3 bases and J shed 8 bases, with 13 bases lying between them. There are 14 residues in the CDR3. CDR3 sequence reads: CASSIGQGREKLFF. The CDR3 nucleotides read TGTGCCAGTAGTATTGGCCAGGGTAGGGAAAAACTGTTTTTT.

This chain joins TRBV28 and TRBJ1-1; 9 bases match TRBD1. CDR1 MDHEN and CDR2 SYDVKM come from the germline V gene. J gave up 2 bases and V 6 bases, and 4 bases lay outside the gene matches. The CDR3 has 14 amino acids. CDR3 sequence: CASRPGQGNTEAFF. DNA of the CDR3: TGTGCCAGCAGACCGGGACAGGGTAACACTGAAGCTTTCTTT.